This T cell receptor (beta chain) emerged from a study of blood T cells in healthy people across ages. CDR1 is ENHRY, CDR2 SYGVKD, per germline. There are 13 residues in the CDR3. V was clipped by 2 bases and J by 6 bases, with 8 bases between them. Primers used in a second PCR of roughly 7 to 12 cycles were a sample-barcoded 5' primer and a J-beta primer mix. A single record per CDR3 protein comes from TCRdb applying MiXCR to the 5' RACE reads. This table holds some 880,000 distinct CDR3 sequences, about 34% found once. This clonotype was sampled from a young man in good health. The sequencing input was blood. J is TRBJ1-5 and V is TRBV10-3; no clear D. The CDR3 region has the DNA TGTGCCATCAGTGAGCCGGCCGGTCAGCCCCAGCATTTT. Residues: CAISEPAGQPQHF.